Listed below are T cell receptor beta chains from one sample, sequenced in a study of blood T cells in healthy people across ages. From the 5' RACE reads, TCRdb called clonotypes with MiXCR, one entry per CDR3 protein. The sample lists 250,000 to 300,000 distinct CDR3 sequences, 25% to 30% occurring once. The specimen sequenced was blood. These receptors were collected from a woman aged 65 to 85 in good health. The conserved cysteine and the conserved F or W are not part of the CDR3 here. The size of a clone is reported for some rows only, either as once, few or many, or as a class for expanded clones.

V gene	clone size	CDR3 protein
TRBV2	-	ASSELGDYEQY
TRBV6-1	-	ASMLGGPGNEQF
TRBV7-2	many	ASSLLMREKLF
TRBV20-1	few	SARGDGNTIY
TRBV6-5	few	ASSYSTNGQPQH
TRBV12-3/TRBV12-4	few	ASRRDRVVYTEAF
TRBV7-2	many	ASSYTGTGSSETQY
TRBV14	-	ASSPQTGIGEQY
TRBV5-1	many	ASSHDRVGDLSGNTIY
TRBV7-3	-	ASSPGQNDEQF
TRBV24-1	-	ATSDRRDNSPLH